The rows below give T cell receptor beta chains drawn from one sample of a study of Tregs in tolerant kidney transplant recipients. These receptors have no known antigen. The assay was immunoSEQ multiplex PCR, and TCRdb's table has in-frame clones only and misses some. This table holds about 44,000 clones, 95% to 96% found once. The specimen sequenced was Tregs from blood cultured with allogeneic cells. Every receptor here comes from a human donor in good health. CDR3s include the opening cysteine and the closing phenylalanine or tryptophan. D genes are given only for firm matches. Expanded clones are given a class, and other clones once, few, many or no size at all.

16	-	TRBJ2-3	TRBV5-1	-	TGCGCCAGCAGCTTGGCCGTTGCGTCCGGAACAGATACGCAGTATTTT	CASSLAVASGTDTQYF
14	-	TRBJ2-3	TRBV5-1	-	TGCGCCAGCAGCTCCGGTGAAGGGGGAGATACGCAGTATTTT	CASSSGEGGDTQYF
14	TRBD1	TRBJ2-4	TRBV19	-	TGTGCCAGTAGGGACAGGGGTGTCAAAAACATTCAGTACTTC	CASRDRGVKNIQYF
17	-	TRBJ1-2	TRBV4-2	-	TGTGCCAGCAGCCCAAACATTCTAAACGAGATAGCCTATGGCTACACCTTC	CASSPNILNEIAYGYTF
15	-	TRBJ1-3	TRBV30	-	TGTGCCTGGACCACAGGAAGGGTTCCTGGAAACACCATATATTTT	CAWTTGRVPGNTIYF
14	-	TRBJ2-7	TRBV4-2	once	TGTGCCAGCAGCCGGGTGGGCGGGGTCAACGAGCAGTACTTC	CASSRVGGVNEQYF
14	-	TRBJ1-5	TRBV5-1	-	TGCGCCAGCAGCCGGGGAGGTTCCAATCAGCCCCAGCATTTT	CASSRGGSNQPQHF
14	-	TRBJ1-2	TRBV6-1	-	TGTGCCAGCAGTGAGCAAGGGCCTATCTTTGGCTACACCTTC	CASSEQGPIFGYTF
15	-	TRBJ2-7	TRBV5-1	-	TGCGCCAGCAGCTACCACCCGGGACGGCACTACGAGCAGTACTTC	CASSYHPGRHYEQYF
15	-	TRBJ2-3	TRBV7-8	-	TGTGCCAGCAGCTTAGGGGTCAGCGGCTTAGATACGCAGTATTTT	CASSLGVSGLDTQYF
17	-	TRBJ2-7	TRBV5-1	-	TGCGCCAGCAGCTTGGCTTCCGGGACATCGGGTCTTTACGAGCAGTACTTC	CASSLASGTSGLYEQYF
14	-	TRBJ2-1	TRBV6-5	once	TGTGCCAGTCATAAGGGGGGGAGGATGAATGAGCAGTTCTTC	CASHKGGRMNEQFF
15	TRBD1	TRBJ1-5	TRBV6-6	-	TGTGCCAGCAGAGACTGGAGCGGGACAGCCGACGGACGGCATTTT	CASRDWSGTADGRHF
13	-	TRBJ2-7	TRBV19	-	TGTGCCAGCCGGTTTTTAGGATCCTACGAGCAGTACTTC	CASRFLGSYEQYF
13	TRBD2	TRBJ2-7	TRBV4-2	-	TGTGCCAGCAGCCAAGATCTAGCGGGGGGGCAGTACTTC	CASSQDLAGGQYF
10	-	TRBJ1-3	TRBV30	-	TGTGCCTGGAAGGGAGTCACCATATATTTT	CAWKGVTIYF
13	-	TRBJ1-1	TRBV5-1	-	TGCGCCAGCAGCTTGGCGGGACCCACTGAAGCTTTCTTT	CASSLAGPTEAFF
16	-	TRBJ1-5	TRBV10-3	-	TGTGCCATCAGTGAGTCAACCCACCTAAGCAATCAGCCCCAGCATTTT	CAISESTHLSNQPQHF
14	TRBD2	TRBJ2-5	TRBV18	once	TGTGCCAGCTCACCTAGCGGGGGCGAAGAGACCCAGTACTTC	CASSPSGGEETQYF
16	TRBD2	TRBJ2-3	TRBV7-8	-	TGTGCCAGCAGCCCCCTTAGCGGGGGGCGCACAGATACGCAGTATTTT	CASSPLSGGRTDTQYF
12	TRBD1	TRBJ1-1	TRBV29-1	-	TGCAGCGTTACAGACAGGGGGACTGAAGCTTTCTTT	CSVTDRGTEAFF
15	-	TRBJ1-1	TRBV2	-	TGTGCCAGCAGCCCGGACAGACTCTCGAACACTGAAGCTTTCTTT	CASSPDRLSNTEAFF
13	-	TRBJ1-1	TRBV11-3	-	TGTGCCAGCAGCTTACGGGGGACCACTGAAGCTTTCTTT	CASSLRGTTEAFF
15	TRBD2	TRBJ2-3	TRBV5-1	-	TGCGCCAGCAGCTGGGGACTAGGCTGGGTCGATACGCAGTATTTT	CASSWGLGWVDTQYF
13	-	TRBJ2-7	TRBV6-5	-	TGTGCCAGCAGTTACTGGCTTCGGGCCGAGCAGTACTTC	CASSYWLRAEQYF
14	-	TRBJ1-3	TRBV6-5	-	TGTGCCAGCAGCCAGGGACACTCGCTGAACACCATATATTTT	CASSQGHSLNTIYF
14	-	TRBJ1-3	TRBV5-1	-	TGCGCCAGCAGCTTGAGAAGCTCTGGAAACACCATATATTTT	CASSLRSSGNTIYF
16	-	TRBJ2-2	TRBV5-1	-	TGCGCCAGCAGCTTGGCCGTCTTACTTAACACCGGGGAGCTGTTTTTT	CASSLAVLLNTGELFF
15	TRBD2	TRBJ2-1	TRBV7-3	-	TGTGCCAGCAGCTTAAGAGCGGGACCTTACAATGAGCAGTTCTTC	CASSLRAGPYNEQFF
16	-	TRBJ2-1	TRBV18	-	TGTGCCAGCTCATTTCTGACTCTTTACCCGAGCAATGAGCAGTTCTTC	CASSFLTLYPSNEQFF
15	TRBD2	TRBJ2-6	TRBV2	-	TGTGCCAGCAGTGACCGGGGGGCTGGGGCCAACGTCCTGACTTTC	CASSDRGAGANVLTF
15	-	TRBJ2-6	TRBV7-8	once	TGTGCCAGCAGCCCCCGGGTCTCTGGGGCCAACGTCCTGACTTTC	CASSPRVSGANVLTF
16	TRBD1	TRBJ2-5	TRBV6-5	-	TGTGCCAGCAGTTATGGTGTGGCAGGGGGCGGGGAGACCCAGTACTTC	CASSYGVAGGGETQYF
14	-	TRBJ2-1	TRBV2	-	TGTGCCAGCAGTGCACTAAGCTCCTACAATGAGCAGTTCTTC	CASSALSSYNEQFF
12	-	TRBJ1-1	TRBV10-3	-	TGTGCCATCAGCCCGACGGCCCGAGAAGCTTTCTTT	CAISPTAREAFF
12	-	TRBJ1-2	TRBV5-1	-	TGCGCCAGCAGCTTGGACAGCTATGGCTACACCTTC	CASSLDSYGYTF
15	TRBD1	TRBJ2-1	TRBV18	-	TGTGCCAGCTCATATCAGGGGGTTACCTACAATGAGCAGTTCTTC	CASSYQGVTYNEQFF
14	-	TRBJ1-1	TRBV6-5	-	TGTGCCAGCAGTTACCCCTCTGAGGGTGGTGAAGCTTTCTTT	CASSYPSEGGEAFF
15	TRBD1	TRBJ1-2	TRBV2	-	TGTGCCAGCAGTCCCGGGACAGGGGCCTTCTATGGCTACACCTTC	CASSPGTGAFYGYTF
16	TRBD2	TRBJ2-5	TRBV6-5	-	TGTGCCAGCAGTTACTCTGGCGGGAGGGTGGGGGAGACCCAGTACTTC	CASSYSGGRVGETQYF
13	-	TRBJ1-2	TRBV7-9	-	TGTGCCAGCAGCTTTTCGGACGCGAGTGGCTACACCTTC	CASSFSDASGYTF
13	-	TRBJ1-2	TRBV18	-	TGTGCCAGCTCACCACCGAAACAGGTGGACTACACCTTC	CASSPPKQVDYTF
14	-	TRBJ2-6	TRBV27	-	TGTGCCAGCAGTTTGCAGACTGGGGCCAACGTCCTGACTTTC	CASSLQTGANVLTF
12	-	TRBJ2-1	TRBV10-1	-	TGCGCCAGCTCCGTTTCCTACAATGAGCAGTTCTTC	CASSVSYNEQFF
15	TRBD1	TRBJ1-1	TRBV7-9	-	TGTGCCAGCAGCTCAGGGACAGGGAAGTTGGCTGAAGCTTTCTTT	CASSSGTGKLAEAFF
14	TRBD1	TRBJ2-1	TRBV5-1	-	TGCGCCAGCAGCTGGGGACAGGGGGACTCTGAGCAGTTCTTC	CASSWGQGDSEQFF
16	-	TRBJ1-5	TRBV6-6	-	TGTGCCAGCAGTTACTCGAGAGGGGCTAGCAATCAGCCCCAGCATTTT	CASSYSRGASNQPQHF
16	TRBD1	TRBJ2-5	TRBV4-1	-	TGCGCCAGCAGCCAACCTGTAACAGGGGGCCGTGAGACCCAGTACTTC	CASSQPVTGGRETQYF
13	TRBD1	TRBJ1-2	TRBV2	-	TGTGCCAGCATTTGGACAGGGATCTATGGCTACACCTTC	CASIWTGIYGYTF
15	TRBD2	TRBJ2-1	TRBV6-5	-	TGTGCCAGCAGTACCGGACTAGCGGGGGTCAATGAGCAGTTCTTC	CASSTGLAGVNEQFF
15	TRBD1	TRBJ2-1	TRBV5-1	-	TGCGCCAGCAGCCGTGACAGGGGAACCTACAATGAGCAGTTCTTC	CASSRDRGTYNEQFF
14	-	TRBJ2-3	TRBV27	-	TGTGCCAGCAGCCCTCTCGGCGGCACAGATACGCAGTATTTT	CASSPLGGTDTQYF
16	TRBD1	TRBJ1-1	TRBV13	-	TGTGCCAGCAGCTCTCCGGACAGGGAGGGTATCACTGAAGCTTTCTTT	CASSSPDREGITEAFF